The rows below give T cell receptor beta chains drawn from one sample of a study of T-cell memory formation after mild COVID-19. TCRdb used MiXCR to reprocess the 5' RACE reads, holding one entry per CDR3 protein. The table includes 450,000 to 650,000 distinct CDR3 sequences, around 17% detected once. The sample taken for sequencing was PBMCs or a T cell subset sorted from them (not recorded which). All receptors come from an adult woman who had mild COVID-19 (a few samples of this study predate the infection). Cell type and time point are not known. Both conserved end residues are part of each CDR3. D genes are given only for firm matches. Rows give clone size only sometimes, using once, few, many, or a class for an expanded clone.

14,.,TRBV7-9,TRBD1,TRBJ2-7,TGTGCCAGCAGCACGTCCGGGACAGCCTACGAGCAGTACTTC,CASSTSGTAYEQYF
16,.,TRBV29-1,TRBD1,TRBJ2-2,TGCAGCGTTGATAAGGGACAGGGGGCGCGCACCGGGGAGCTGTTTTTT,CSVDKGQGARTGELFF
15,few,TRBV11-2,.,TRBJ2-7,TGTGCCAGCAGCTTAGTTGGGGGCCGAACCTACGAGCAGTACTTC,CASSLVGGRTYEQYF
15,.,TRBV12-3/TRBV12-4,.,TRBJ1-6,TGTGCCAGCAGTTTAAGGGGAACGGATAATTCACCCCTCCACTTT,CASSLRGTDNSPLHF
13,.,TRBV6-1,.,TRBJ2-5,TGTGCCAGCAGTGGGGACATCTGTGAGACCCAGTACTTC,CASSGDICETQYF
15,.,TRBV28,TRBD2,TRBJ2-7,TGTGCCAGCAGTAGAGCCGGGACTAGCGGGATCGAGCAGTACTTC,CASSRAGTSGIEQYF
13,.,TRBV12-3/TRBV12-4,.,TRBJ2-7,TGTGCCAGCAGTACGGACGGGACCTACGAGCAGTACTTC,CASSTDGTYEQYF
16,few,TRBV29-1,.,TRBJ1-3,TGCAGCGTTGAAGATCTCGGCTCGGGCTCTGGAAACACCATATATTTT,CSVEDLGSGSGNTIYF
15,few,TRBV20-1,.,TRBJ2-1,TGCAGTGCTAGAGGGGACTCGACCCTTGGGGATGAGCAGTTCTTC,CSARGDSTLGDEQFF
15,.,TRBV12-3/TRBV12-4,.,TRBJ1-4,TGTGCCAGCAGTTTGGGAACAGGCGGTAATGAAAAACTGTTTTTT,CASSLGTGGNEKLFF
13,.,TRBV20-1,.,TRBJ1-3,TGCAGTGCCCTGGAACCCTCTGGAAACACCATATATTTT,CSALEPSGNTIYF
13,.,TRBV7-9,.,TRBJ2-7,TGTGCCAGCAGCCCGGACATTACCTACGAGCAGTACTTC,CASSPDITYEQYF
16,.,TRBV7-6,.,TRBJ2-1,TGTGCCAGCAGCTTAGAGGGAACATTATTTTACAATGAGCAGTTCTTC,CASSLEGTLFYNEQFF
14,.,TRBV12-3/TRBV12-4,TRBD2,TRBJ2-7,TGTGCCAGCAGCCTCTGGGGAGGGTCCTACGAGCAGTACTTC,CASSLWGGSYEQYF
16,few,TRBV5-1,.,TRBJ2-5,TGCGCCAGCAGGGAGGGCGTCTCCTCCAACCAAGAGACCCAGTACTTC,CASREGVSSNQETQYF
16,few,TRBV7-3,TRBD2,TRBJ2-1,TGTGCCAGCAGCCTGGGTTATAGCGGGAGTGGGCATGAGCAGTTCTTC,CASSLGYSGSGHEQFF
15,few,TRBV21-1,.,TRBJ2-5,TGTGCCAGCAGCATCCGGGACAGACTTCAAGAGACCCAGTACTTC,CASSIRDRLQETQYF
13,many,TRBV7-9,TRBD1,TRBJ2-7,TGTGCCAGCAGCGCCCGACAGGGCTACGAGCAGTACTTC,CASSARQGYEQYF
14,few,TRBV20-1,TRBD2,TRBJ2-3,TGCAGTGCTAGACTAGCGGGAGTCCTGGATACGCAGTATTTT,CSARLAGVLDTQYF
15,.,TRBV7-3,.,TRBJ2-1,TGTGCCAGCAGCGAACCGGGATCTCGCTTCAATGAGCAGTTCTTC,CASSEPGSRFNEQFF
13,.,TRBV6-5,.,TRBJ1-6,TGTGCCAGCAGTTACGAAGGGAATTCACCCCTCCACTTT,CASSYEGNSPLHF
16,few,TRBV12-3/TRBV12-4,TRBD2,TRBJ2-7,TGTGCCAGCAGCCCTCGAGGACTAGCGGGAACCTACGAGCAGTACTTC,CASSPRGLAGTYEQYF
15,few,TRBV7-2,TRBD2,TRBJ2-1,TGTGCCAGCAGCTCCGAGGCGGGAGCCTACAATGAGCAGTTCTTC,CASSSEAGAYNEQFF
11,.,TRBV12-3/TRBV12-4,.,TRBJ1-2,TGTGCCAGCAGTTTAGGCGGTGAGGACACCTTC,CASSLGGEDTF
14,few,TRBV2,.,TRBJ2-7,TGTGCCAGCACCCAGGAGACAGTTTCCCACGAGCAGTACTTC,CASTQETVSHEQYF
15,.,TRBV4-1,.,TRBJ2-7,TGCGCCAGCAGCCAAGATTGGCAGGGCTCCTACGAGCAGTACTTC,CASSQDWQGSYEQYF
14,few,TRBV5-1,.,TRBJ2-2,TGCGCCAGCAGCTTTGACAGTTGGACCGGGGAGCTGTTTTTT,CASSFDSWTGELFF
14,.,TRBV6-5,.,TRBJ1-1,TGTGCCAGCAGCCCAAGTGGGGGGCTCACTGAAGCTTTCTTT,CASSPSGGLTEAFF
16,.,TRBV10-3,TRBD1,TRBJ1-1,TGTGCCATCAGTGCCCCGACCGGGACAGGGTCCAATGAAGCTTTCTTT,CAISAPTGTGSNEAFF
15,few,TRBV6-5,.,TRBJ2-7,TGTGCCAGCAGTTACTCGAATCAGGGGCGCTCCGATGAGTACTTC,CASSYSNQGRSDEYF
13,.,TRBV25-1,TRBD1,TRBJ1-2,TGTGCCAGCAGTGCACAGGGGGCGGGAGGCTACACCTTC,CASSAQGAGGYTF
14,few,TRBV15,TRBD1,TRBJ2-5,TGTGCCACCAGCAGGGTACGGGACAGCCCCTCCCAGTACTTC,CATSRVRDSPSQYF
14,many,TRBV4-1,.,TRBJ2-7,TGCGCCAGCAGCCCGAAAGGCCAGAGCTACGAGCAGTACTTC,CASSPKGQSYEQYF
17,.,TRBV12-3/TRBV12-4,.,TRBJ1-3,TGTGCCAGCAGTACCCCCCTCGACAGAATCTCTGGAAACACCATATATTTT,CASSTPLDRISGNTIYF
13,few,TRBV29-1,TRBD1,TRBJ2-3,TGCAGCGTCACAGGGGGTAGCACAGATACGCAGTATTTT,CSVTGGSTDTQYF
15,.,TRBV21-1,.,TRBJ2-3,TGTGCCAGCAGCCCCCGATTCCTGGGCACAGATACGCAGTATTTT,CASSPRFLGTDTQYF
11,few,TRBV24-1,.,TRBJ1-1,TGTGCCACTCAGGAGGGCACTGAAGCTTTCTTT,CATQEGTEAFF
16,few,TRBV27,TRBD1,TRBJ2-7,TGTGCCAGCAGCCGACAGGGGCTCCCCCACACCTACGAGCAGTACTTC,CASSRQGLPHTYEQYF
11,many,TRBV12-3/TRBV12-4,.,TRBJ2-1,TGTGCCAGCAGCCCTAAGGGGGAGCAGTTCTTC,CASSPKGEQFF
17,few,TRBV24-1,TRBD2,TRBJ2-1,TGTGCCACCAGTGGCCAGACTAGCGGGAGAAGGTACAATGAGCAGTTCTTC,CATSGQTSGRRYNEQFF
15,.,TRBV29-1,.,TRBJ2-2,TGCAGCGCCCGATCTGCACAGATTGTGGCCGGGGAGCTGTTTTTT,CSARSAQIVAGELFF
12,.,TRBV14,.,TRBJ1-1,TGTGCCAGCAGCCGAGGACTGGTTGAAGCTTTCTTT,CASSRGLVEAFF
15,.,TRBV7-3,.,TRBJ1-1,TGTGCCAGCAGCCCACTCGGGGGGATGGGCACTGAAGCTTTCTTT,CASSPLGGMGTEAFF
15,.,TRBV5-1,.,TRBJ2-5,TGCGCCAGCAGCTTCTCAGGGGCCACCCAAGAGACCCAGTACTTC,CASSFSGATQETQYF
18,few,TRBV3-1,.,TRBJ2-3,TGTGCCAGCAGCCAAGTTGCCGGGACTGTTTCATTCCCAGATACGCAGTATTTT,CASSQVAGTVSFPDTQYF
16,.,TRBV5-4,.,TRBJ2-1,TGTGCCAGCAGCTTGGGTACCGATCATTTTCGCGATGAGCAGTTCTTC,CASSLGTDHFRDEQFF
17,few,TRBV6-5,.,TRBJ1-1,TGTGCCAGCAGTTACTCGAGGTCAGGGTGGGTGAACACTGAAGCTTTCTTT,CASSYSRSGWVNTEAFF
15,few,TRBV9,TRBD2,TRBJ2-7,TGTGCCAGCAGCGTAACTAGCGGGAGAATCTACGAGCAGTACTTC,CASSVTSGRIYEQYF
14,.,TRBV20-1,TRBD1,TRBJ2-7,TGCAGTGCTAGTCGGACCGGGACAGGGAACGAGCAGTACTTC,CSASRTGTGNEQYF
15,.,TRBV23-1,.,TRBJ2-1,TGCGCCAGCAGTCAATCGGGACGGGGGATGAATGAGCAGTTCTTC,CASSQSGRGMNEQFF
18,.,TRBV7-3,.,TRBJ1-1,TGTGCCAGCAGCTTAAATAGACAGGACGAACCCTCAGGGACTGAAGCTTTCTTT,CASSLNRQDEPSGTEAFF
15,.,TRBV25-1,.,TRBJ2-5,TGTGCCAGCAGTGAAGTTGGTAGCAGGGTTGAGACCCAGTACTTC,CASSEVGSRVETQYF
16,.,TRBV7-9,.,TRBJ2-1,TGTGCCAGCAGCGGCCCTAGAGGGGCCGATCTGTTTGAGCAGTTCTTC,CASSGPRGADLFEQFF
12,.,TRBV12-3/TRBV12-4,.,TRBJ1-2,TGTGCCAGCAGTAAGGACGGGTATGGCTACACCTTC,CASSKDGYGYTF
15,few,TRBV5-1,.,TRBJ2-4,TGCGCCAGCAGCCACTCCCTACTAGCCAAAAACATTCAGTACTTC,CASSHSLLAKNIQYF
14,few,TRBV3-1,TRBD2,TRBJ2-5,TGTGCCAGCAGCCAAACGGGGGGGCGTGAGACCCAGTACTTC,CASSQTGGRETQYF
14,few,TRBV12-3/TRBV12-4,TRBD2,TRBJ2-5,TGTGCCAGCACGCCAACGGGGGGGGCAGAGACCCAGTACTTC,CASTPTGGAETQYF